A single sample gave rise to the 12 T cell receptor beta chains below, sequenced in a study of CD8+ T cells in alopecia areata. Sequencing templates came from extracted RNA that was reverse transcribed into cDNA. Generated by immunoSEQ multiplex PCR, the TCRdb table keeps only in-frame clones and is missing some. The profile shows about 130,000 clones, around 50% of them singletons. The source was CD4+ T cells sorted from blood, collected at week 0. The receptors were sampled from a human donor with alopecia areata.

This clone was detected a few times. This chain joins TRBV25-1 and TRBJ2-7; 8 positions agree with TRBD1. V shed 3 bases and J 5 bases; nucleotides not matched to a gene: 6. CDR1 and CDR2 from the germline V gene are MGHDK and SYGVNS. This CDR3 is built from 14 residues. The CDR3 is CASSDRTGTDEQYF. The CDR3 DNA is TGTGCCAGCAGTGATCGGACAGGGACGGACGAGCAGTACTTC.

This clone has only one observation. CDR3 sequence: CASKRTSGLSYEQYF. In nucleotides, the CDR3 is TGTGCCAGCAAGAGGACTAGCGGACTCTCCTACGAGCAGTACTTC. J is TRBJ2-7 and V is TRBV6-1, with 10 bases that match TRBD2. The CDR3 is 15 residues long. The V gene's germline CDR1 is MNHNS and CDR2 SASEGT. Unmatched junction bases numbered 6, after V lost 7 bases and J lost 0 bases.

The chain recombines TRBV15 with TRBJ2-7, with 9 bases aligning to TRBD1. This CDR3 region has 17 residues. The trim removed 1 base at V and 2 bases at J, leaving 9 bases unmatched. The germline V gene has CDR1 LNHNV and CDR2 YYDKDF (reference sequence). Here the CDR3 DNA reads TGTGCCACCAGCAGAGGCTCCCCGGGACAGGGAGCCTACGAGCAGTACTTC. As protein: CATSRGSPGQGAYEQYF.

CDR3 in amino acids: CASSKSNFLTDTDTQYF. The CDR3 region has the DNA TGTGCCAGCAGCAAATCCAATTTCCTTACAGACACAGATACGCAGTATTTT. The V call is TRBV21-1, the J call TRBJ2-3; the D segment call TRBD1 is taken from the table without a DNA check. TRBV21-1 is recorded as a pseudogene. The CDR3 runs to 17 residues.

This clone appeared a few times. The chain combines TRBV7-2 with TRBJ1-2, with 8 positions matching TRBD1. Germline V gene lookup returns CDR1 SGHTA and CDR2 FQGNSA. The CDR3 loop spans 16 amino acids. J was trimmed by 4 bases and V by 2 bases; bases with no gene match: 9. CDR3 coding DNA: TGTGCCAGCAGCTTAAGTGTCCAGGGGGCGGGCTATGGCTACACCTTC. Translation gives CASSLSVQGAGYGYTF.

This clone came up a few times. CDR3 DNA: TGTGCCAGCAGCCAATCCGCAGGGGCCGGGGAGCTGTTTTTT. Translating it yields CASSQSAGAGELFF. The chain employs TRBV14 and TRBJ2-2, with TRBD1 as a possible D gene (6 bases). Trimming pared 2 bases from V and 6 bases from J, leaving 10 bases between. Germline CDR1 reads SGHDN; CDR2 reads FVKESK. The CDR3 covers 14 residues.

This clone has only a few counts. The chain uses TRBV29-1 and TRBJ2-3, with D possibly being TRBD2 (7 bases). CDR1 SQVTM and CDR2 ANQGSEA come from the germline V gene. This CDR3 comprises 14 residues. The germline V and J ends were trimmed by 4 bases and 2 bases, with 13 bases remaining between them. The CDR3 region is CSVGRGDNTDTQYF. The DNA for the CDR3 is TGCAGCGTTGGACGGGGGGACAACACAGATACGCAGTATTTT.

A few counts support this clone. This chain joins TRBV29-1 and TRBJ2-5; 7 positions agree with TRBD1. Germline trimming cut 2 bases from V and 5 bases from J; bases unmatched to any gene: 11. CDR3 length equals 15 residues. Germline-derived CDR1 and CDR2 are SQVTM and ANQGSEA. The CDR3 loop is CSVEWMTGWVETQYF. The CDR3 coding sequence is TGCAGCGTTGAATGGATGACAGGGTGGGTTGAGACCCAGTACTTC.

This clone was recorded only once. CDR3 DNA sequence: TGTGCCAGCAGCAGCCGACTAGCGGGGCCCTCAGATACGCAGTATTTT. Its protein product is CASSSRLAGPSDTQYF. The chain combines TRBV7-2 with TRBJ2-3, with 11 bases identical to TRBD2. This CDR3 has 16 residues. The germline CDR1 and CDR2 sequences are SGHTA and FQGNSA. The V segment lost 5 bases and the J segment 4 bases; nucleotides outside the gene matches: 8. The full variable domain, in which reference TRBV7-2 and TRBJ2-3 provide the parts outside the CDR3, is GAGVSQSPSNKVTEKGKDVELRCDPISGHTALYWYRQSLGQGLEFLIYFQGNSAPDKSGLPSDRFSAERTGGSVSTLTIQRTQQEDSAVYLCASSSRLAGPSDTQYFGPGTRLTVL.

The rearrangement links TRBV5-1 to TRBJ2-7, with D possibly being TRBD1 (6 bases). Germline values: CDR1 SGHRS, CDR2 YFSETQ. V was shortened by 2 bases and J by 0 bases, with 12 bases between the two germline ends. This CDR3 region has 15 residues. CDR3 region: CASSFGTLSSYEQYF. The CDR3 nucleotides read TGCGCCAGCAGCTTCGGGACACTAAGCTCCTACGAGCAGTACTTC. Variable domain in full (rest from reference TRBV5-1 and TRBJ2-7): KAGVTQTPRYLIKTRGQQVTLSCSPISGHRSVSWYQQTPGQGLQFLFEYFSETQRNKGNFPGRFSGRQFSNSRSEMNVSTLELGDSALYLCASSFGTLSSYEQYFGPGTRLTVT.

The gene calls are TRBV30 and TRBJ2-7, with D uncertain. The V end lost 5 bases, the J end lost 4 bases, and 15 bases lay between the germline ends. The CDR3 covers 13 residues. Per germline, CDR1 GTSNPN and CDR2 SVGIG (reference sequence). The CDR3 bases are TGTGCCTGGGGCCGGGCTCTGTCTTACGAGCAGTACTTC. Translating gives CAWGRALSYEQYF.

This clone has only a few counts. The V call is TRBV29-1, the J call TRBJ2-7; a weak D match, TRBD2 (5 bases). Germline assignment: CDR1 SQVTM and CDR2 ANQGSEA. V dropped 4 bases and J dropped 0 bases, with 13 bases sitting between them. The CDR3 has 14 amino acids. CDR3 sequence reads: CSVVQRSASYEQYF. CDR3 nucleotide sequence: TGCAGCGTTGTTCAGCGGAGTGCCTCCTACGAGCAGTACTTC.